The clone carrying this T cell receptor beta chain has only a few counts. This entry comes from a study of spatial heterogeneity in lung cancer. Study context: The study consistently detected more beta-chain than alpha-chain sequences.

The V gene's germline CDR1 is SEHNR and CDR2 FQNEAQ (reference sequence). Trimming stripped 10 bases from V and 0 bases from J, with 20 bases between. The CDR3 totals 16 residues. This sample's time point: sample taken at primary tumor resection. TCRdb recomputed calls from the 5' RACE reads with MiXCR, one row per CDR3 protein. Of some 34,000 distinct CDR3 sequences in the sample, less than 8.5% were seen once. This TCR was recovered from a female donor with early-stage non-small cell lung cancer. This sequence joins TRBV7-9 and TRBJ2-3, with D perhaps given as TRBD1 or TRBD2 (6 bases each). The sample consisted of PBMCs, taken at surgery. The CDR3 bases are TGTGCCATCGTACCGCCTAGGGGGGAAAGCACAGATACGCAGTATTTT. Its protein product is CAIVPPRGESTDTQYF.